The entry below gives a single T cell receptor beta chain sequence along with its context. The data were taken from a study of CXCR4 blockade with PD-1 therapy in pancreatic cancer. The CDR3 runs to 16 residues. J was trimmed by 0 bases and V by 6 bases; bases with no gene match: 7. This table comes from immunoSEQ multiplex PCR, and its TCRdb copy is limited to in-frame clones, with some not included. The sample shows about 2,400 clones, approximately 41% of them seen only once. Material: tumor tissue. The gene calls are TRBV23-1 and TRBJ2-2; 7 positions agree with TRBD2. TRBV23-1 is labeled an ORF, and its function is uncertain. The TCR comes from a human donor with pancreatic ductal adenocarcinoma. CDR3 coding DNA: TGCGCCAGCAGCCAAGTGGGAGGGCCGAACACCGGGGAGCTGTTTTTT. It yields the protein CASSQVGGPNTGELFF.